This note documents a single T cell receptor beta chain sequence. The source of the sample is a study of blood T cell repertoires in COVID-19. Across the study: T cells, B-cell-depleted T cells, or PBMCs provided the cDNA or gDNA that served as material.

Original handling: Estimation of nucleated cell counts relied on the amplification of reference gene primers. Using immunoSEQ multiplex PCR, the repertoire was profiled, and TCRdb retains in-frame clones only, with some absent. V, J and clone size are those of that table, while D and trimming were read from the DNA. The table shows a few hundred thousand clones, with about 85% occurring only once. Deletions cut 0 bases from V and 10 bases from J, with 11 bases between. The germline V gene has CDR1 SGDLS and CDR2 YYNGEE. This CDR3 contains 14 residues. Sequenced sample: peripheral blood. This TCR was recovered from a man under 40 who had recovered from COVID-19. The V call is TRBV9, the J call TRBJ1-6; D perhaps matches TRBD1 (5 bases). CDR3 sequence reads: CASSVAGGRSPLHF. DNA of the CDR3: TGTGCCAGCAGCGTAGCTGGGGGGAGATCACCCCTCCACTTT.